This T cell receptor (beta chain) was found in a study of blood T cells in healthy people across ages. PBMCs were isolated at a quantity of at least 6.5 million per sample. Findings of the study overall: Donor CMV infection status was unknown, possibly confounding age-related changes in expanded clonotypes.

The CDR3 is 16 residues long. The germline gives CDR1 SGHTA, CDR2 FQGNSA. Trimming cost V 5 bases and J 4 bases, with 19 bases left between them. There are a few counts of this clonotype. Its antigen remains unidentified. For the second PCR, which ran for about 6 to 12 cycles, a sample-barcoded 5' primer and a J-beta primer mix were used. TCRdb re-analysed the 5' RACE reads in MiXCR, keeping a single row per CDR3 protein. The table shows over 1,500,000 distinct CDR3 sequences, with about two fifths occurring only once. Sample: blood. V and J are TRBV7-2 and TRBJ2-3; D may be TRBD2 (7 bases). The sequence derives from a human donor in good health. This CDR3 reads CASSISGGAQADTQYF. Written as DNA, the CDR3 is TGTGCCAGCAGCATTAGTGGGGGGGCGCAGGCAGATACGCAGTATTTT.